Following are 17 T cell receptor beta chains from one sample sequenced in a study of blood T cell repertoires in COVID-19. Measured with immunoSEQ multiplex PCR; TCRdb has only the in-frame clones, and not every one. This table holds some 270,000 clones, about 87% found once. The sequencing input was PBMCs or T cells enriched from blood (not recorded which). These TCRs come from a woman aged 40 to 49 who had been exposed to COVID-19.

V gene TRBV5-5 combines with J gene TRBJ2-1, with 12 positions matching TRBD2. The CDR3 runs 19 residues. V trimming: 1 base; J trimming: 2 bases; junction bases outside the gene matches: 10. The germline gives CDR1 SGHKS, CDR2 YYEKEE (reference sequence). The CDR3 DNA reads as TGTGCCAGCAGCTTGAGGCTAGCGGGAGGGATCGGTGCCTACAATGAGCAGTTCTTC. Translating it yields CASSLRLAGGIGAYNEQFF.

The chain combines TRBV4-1 with TRBJ1-1; 10 bases line up with TRBD1. Germline V gene data show CDR1 as MGHRA and CDR2 as YSYEKL. CDR3 size: 18 residues. V was pared by 3 bases and J by 6 bases, with 16 bases of the junction left unmatched. The CDR3 here is CASSHGGTPGTGVSEAFF. CDR3 sequence (DNA): TGCGCCAGCAGCCATGGGGGGACCCCCGGGACAGGGGTCTCTGAAGCTTTCTTT.

The chain joins TRBV19 to TRBJ2-5; 10 positions match TRBD2. The CDR3 totals 15 residues. Losses at the gene ends were 4 bases for V and 2 bases for J; bases not matched to a gene: 4. CDR1 LNHDA and CDR2 SQIVND come from the germline V gene (reference sequence). Here the CDR3 reads CASSTPLAGQETQYF. The CDR3 coding sequence is TGTGCCAGTAGTACGCCACTAGCGGGGCAAGAGACCCAGTACTTC. The entire variable domain, with the rest obtained from reference TRBV19 and TRBJ2-5, is as follows: DGGITQSPKYLFRKEGQNVTLSCEQNLNHDAMYWYRQDPGQGLRLIYYSQIVNDFQKGDIAEGYSVSREKKESFPLTVTSAQKNPTAFYLCASSTPLAGQETQYFGPGTRLLVL.

The rearrangement links TRBV9 to TRBJ2-2; perhaps TRBD2 as D (7 bases). Germline values: CDR1 SGDLS, CDR2 YYNGEE. V was pared by 2 bases and J by 5 bases, with 19 bases between. This CDR3 has 17 amino acids. As DNA, the CDR3 is TGTGCCAGCAGCGTGGGGGGGCTGGTAGGTGGAACCGGGGAGCTGTTTTTT. It specifies CASSVGGLVGGTGELFF.

The V gene is TRBV6-5, the J gene TRBJ1-6; tentative D call: TRBD1 (6 bases). Trimming pared 0 bases from V and 5 bases from J, leaving 11 bases between. CDR3 length: 16 amino acids. CDR1 MNHEY and CDR2 SVGAGI come from the germline V gene. CDR3 region: CASSYSRTADNSPLHF. The DNA for the CDR3 is TGTGCCAGCAGTTACTCCCGGACAGCAGATAATTCACCCCTCCACTTT.

The chain employs TRBV5-1 and TRBJ2-6, with 8 bases matching TRBD1. The CDR3 runs 17 residues. In germline, CDR1 is SGHRS, CDR2 YFSETQ. V gave up 0 bases and J gave up 2 bases; unmatched junction bases: 4. CDR3: CASSLGTGKAGANVLTF. DNA of the CDR3: TGCGCCAGCAGCTTGGGGACAGGGAAGGCTGGGGCCAACGTCCTGACTTTC.

This chain links TRBV30 with TRBJ2-3; D is unclear. Germline CDR1 is GTSNPN and CDR2 is SVGIG (reference sequence). The CDR3 contains 14 residues. The ends were cut back, 3 bases at V and 0 bases at J, with 10 bases in the middle. CDR3 DNA: TGTGCCTGGAGGGTGGCAGGAAGCACAGATACGCAGTATTTT. This gives the protein CAWRVAGSTDTQYF.

This clone was found once. This chain joins TRBV21-1 and TRBJ2-7; the table's TRBD1 call for D was not verified on the DNA. TRBV21-1 represents a pseudogene. The CDR3 covers 14 residues. CDR3 loop: CASSRGQGNYEQYV. The CDR3 region has the DNA TGTGCCAGCAGCAGGGGGCAGGGCAACTACGAGCAGTACGTC.

This chain joins TRBV6-5 and TRBJ2-3; D unresolved. The V and J ends lost 0 bases and 2 bases respectively, with 6 bases between them. CDR3 length: 14 residues. Germline CDR1 MNHEY, CDR2 SVGAGI. The CDR3 here is CASSYSTFTDTQYF. For the CDR3, the DNA is TGTGCCAGCAGTTACTCGACATTCACAGATACGCAGTATTTT.

The chain carries TRBV5-1 and TRBJ1-5; possible D gene TRBD1, 5 bases. The CDR3 is 12 amino acids. The germline V gene encodes CDR1 SGHRS and CDR2 YFSETQ. Trimming took 10 bases from V and 5 from J, leaving 13 bases between them. The CDR3 DNA follows: TGCGCCGGGGCAAAGGCGGATCAGCCCCAGCATTTT. Amino acid sequence: CAGAKADQPQHF.

This clone appeared a single time. The chain couples TRBV30 to TRBJ2-1; 10 bases line up with TRBD2. Germline V gives CDR1 GTSNPN, CDR2 SVGIG (reference sequence). Trimming took 6 bases from V and 9 from J; bases not matched to a gene: 11. This CDR3 is 14 amino acids long. The DNA of the CDR3 is TGTGCCTGTCGAAGCGGGAGGGCCCGAGGTGAGCAGTTCTTC. This sequence encodes CACRSGRARGEQFF.

The V and J genes are TRBV6-5 and TRBJ1-2; 10 bases line up with TRBD1. Germline trimming cut 6 bases from V and 1 base from J; bases unmatched to any gene: 5. Looked up from germline, CDR1 is MNHEY and CDR2 is SVGAGI. The CDR3 covers 15 residues. The CDR3 DNA follows: TGTGCCAGCAGCCTCGGGACAGGGGTTAACTATGGCTACACCTTC. Translating it yields CASSLGTGVNYGYTF.

The rearrangement links TRBV3-1 (or the pseudogene TRBV3-2) to TRBJ1-5, with TRBD1 matching 8 bases. The germline gives CDR1 LGHDT, CDR2 YNNKEL (reference sequence). V shed 3 bases, J shed 5 bases, and the junction held 9 bases outside the gene matches. The CDR3 is 16 residues long. The CDR3 is CASSQYDRGLDQPQHF. In nucleotides, the CDR3 is TGTGCCAGCAGCCAGTACGACAGGGGATTGGATCAGCCCCAGCATTTT.

The chain couples TRBV6-2 or TRBV6-3 to TRBJ1-1, with TRBD1 as a possible D gene (5 bases). Germline V gene sequence: CDR1 MNHEY, CDR2 SVGEGT. V lost 2 bases, J lost 2 bases, and 12 bases lay in between. This CDR3 is built from 15 residues. The CDR3 sequence: CASSYADRENTEAFF. DNA of the CDR3: TGTGCCAGCAGTTACGCAGACAGAGAAAACACTGAAGCTTTCTTT.

This chain links TRBV19 with TRBJ2-3, with D possibly being TRBD1 (5 bases). Germline lookup yields CDR1 LNHDA and CDR2 SQIVND (reference sequence). V was shortened by 5 bases and J by 2 bases, with 17 bases between the two germline ends. This CDR3 contains 16 residues. The CDR3 spells CASSVSRTGTTDTQYF. CDR3 DNA: TGTGCCAGTAGTGTTTCGAGAACAGGTACCACAGATACGCAGTATTTT.

The chain employs TRBV5-1 and TRBJ2-5, with D perhaps TRBD1 (6 bases). CDR3 length: 14 amino acids. Per the germline V gene, CDR1 is SGHRS and CDR2 is YFSETQ. V lost 0 bases and J lost 5, with 11 bases in between. The CDR3 region is CASSLGTERETQYF. CDR3 DNA: TGCGCCAGCAGCTTGGGGACAGAAAGGGAGACCCAGTACTTC.

The chain recombines TRBV10-3 with TRBJ1-3; the D gene is possibly TRBD1 (5 bases). Germline assignment: CDR1 ENHRY and CDR2 SYGVKD. Trimming stripped 4 bases from V and 4 bases from J, with 14 bases between. The CDR3 length is 15 residues. Here the CDR3 reads CAISAPGVLGNTIYF. CDR3 nucleotide sequence: TGTGCCATCAGTGCCCCGGGGGTTTTGGGAAACACCATATATTTT.